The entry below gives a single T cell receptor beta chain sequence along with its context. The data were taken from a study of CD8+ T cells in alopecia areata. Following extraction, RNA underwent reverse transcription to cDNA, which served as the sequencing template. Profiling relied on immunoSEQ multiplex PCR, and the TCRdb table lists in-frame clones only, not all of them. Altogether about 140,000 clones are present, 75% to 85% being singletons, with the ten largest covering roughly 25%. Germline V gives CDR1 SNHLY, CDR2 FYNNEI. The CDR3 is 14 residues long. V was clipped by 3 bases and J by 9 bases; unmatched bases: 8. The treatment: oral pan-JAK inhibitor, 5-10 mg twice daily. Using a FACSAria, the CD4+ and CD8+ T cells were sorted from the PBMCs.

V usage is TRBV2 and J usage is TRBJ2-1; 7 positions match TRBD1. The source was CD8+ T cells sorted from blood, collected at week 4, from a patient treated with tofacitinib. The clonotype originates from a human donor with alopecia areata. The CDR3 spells CASSERVGGGEQFF. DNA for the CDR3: TGTGCCAGCAGTGAGAGGGTAGGGGGCGGTGAGCAGTTCTTC.